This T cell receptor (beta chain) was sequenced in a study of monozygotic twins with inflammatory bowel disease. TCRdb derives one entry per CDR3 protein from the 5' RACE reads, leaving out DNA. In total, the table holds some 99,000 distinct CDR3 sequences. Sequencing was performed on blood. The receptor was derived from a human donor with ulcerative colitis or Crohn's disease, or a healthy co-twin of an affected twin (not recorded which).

The CDR3 protein is CASSKGTAAGELFF. The chain has TRBV5-1 and TRBJ2-2; TCRdb proposes TRBD1, but this gene call is untestable without DNA. Per germline, CDR1 SGHRS and CDR2 YFSETQ. This CDR3 contains 14 residues.